Detailed here is one T cell receptor beta chain. It lacks a known antigen. Within one base of it there is no much larger clone, and no base qualities were kept. The data stem from a study of T cell repertoires in cytomegalovirus infection (dated by TCRdb to about 2019). Context from the whole study: Peptide stimulations targeted recently identified HLA-C-restricted CMV epitopes, whose presentation resists viral immunomodulation, together with well-studied HLA-B-restricted epitopes. Donor HLA type was relevant to the analysis, as public TCR beta signatures indicated carriage of CMV infection together with the matching HLA type. The study at large found these results: The ex vivo response was dominated by HLA-C-restricted CMV-specific TCR beta clonotypes, which also provided the single most frequent clonotype in two of eight donors. Carriers of CMV infection plus the relevant HLA type were discriminated by the cumulative frequency of public TCR beta family members in the study cohort and in an independent roughly 340-donor cohort.

Sequencing was carried out with an Illumina HiSeq 1500. In-frame beta chains were kept once TCRdb had trimmed the public reads at Q25 with fastp and called clones with MiXCR. Under each unique CDR3 protein, matching rows form one entry showing the most common genes and DNA. The sample table records some 590,000 distinct CDR3 sequences; approximately 40% of these occur just once. The ten largest clonotypes hold around 48% of the sample. This specimen's treatment or condition label, per the study, means: in vitro stimulation with specific CMV peptide epitopes to enrich CMV-specific T cells. The source was cultured PBMCs, collected from culture after CMV antigen stimulation. This clonotype originated in a human donor in good health (CMV status not recorded). Some clones in this sample may be carry-over from other donors' samples.

The DNA sequence follows: TGTGCCAGCAGTCCCGGGATGGACCTTACCGATGAGCAGTTCTTC. Protein translation: CASSPGMDLTDEQFF. The chain joins TRBV28 to TRBJ2-1; the best D guess is TRBD2, with 5 bases matching. The germline ends are 19 bases apart after V is trimmed by 5 bases and J by 8 bases. The cysteine opens and the phenylalanine closes a CDR3 of 15 amino acids. Just CDR3 DNA is preserved here, 45 bases in frame from base 1. Looking up the germline V gene yields CDR1 MDHEN and CDR2 SYDVKM.